What follows is one T cell receptor beta chain and its context. The entry originates in a study of blood T cell repertoires in COVID-19. The overall study: Sources were T cells, B-cell-depleted T cells, or PBMCs; the material itself was cDNA or gDNA.

Trimming cost V 5 bases and J 5 bases, with 12 bases left between them. Germline lookup yields CDR1 KGHSH and CDR2 LQKENI. The CDR3 loop spans 14 amino acids. Adults between roughly 18 and 89 years of age took part from about two dozen US areas. Each participant's cohort was designated according to participant-reported clinical history. How the authors handled the data: Reference gene primers were amplified, and this amplification served to estimate nucleated cell counts. TCRdb's table, derived via immunoSEQ multiplex PCR, lists solely in-frame clones and lacks some. V and J calls plus clone size are reproduced from that table; the DNA served to infer D and trimming. The repertoire holds 200,000 to 300,000 clones, with around 88% as singletons.

This sequence originates from a woman in her forties with acute COVID-19. The rearrangement joins TRBV18 to TRBJ1-4; perhaps TRBD1 as D (5 bases). The sequenced sample consisted of PBMCs or T cells enriched from blood (not recorded which). CDR3 bases: TGTGCCAGCTCAATGACAGCTACCAATGAAAAACTGTTTTTT. This gives the protein CASSMTATNEKLFF.